The rows below give T cell receptor beta chains drawn from one sample of a study of glioma-infiltrating T cells. Each CDR3 protein gets one entry after TCRdb re-called the multiplex PCR reads with MiXCR. This table has 150,000 or so distinct CDR3 sequences, about 39% appearing once. The sequencing sample was made of glioma tissue, nonneoplastic brain tissue, or PBMCs (not recorded which). Receptor source: a human donor with low-grade glioma or glioblastoma, undergoing nonglioma brain surgery, or in good health (not recorded which). CDR3s include the opening cysteine and the closing phenylalanine or tryptophan. D genes are given only for firm matches.

j_call	d_call	v_call	cdr3_aa
TRBJ2-7	TRBD1	TRBV7-2	CASSLVWDRTLEQYF
TRBJ1-5	TRBD1	TRBV18	CLCGQGMIQPQHF
TRBJ2-1	TRBD2	TRBV20-1	CSARDQLAGVYEQFF
TRBJ1-1	TRBD1	TRBV6-1	CASSRDRGDTEAFF
TRBJ2-3	TRBD1	TRBV2	CASTMLGGTGEHF
TRBJ1-4	NA	TRBV28	CASSPARFATNEKLFF
TRBJ2-1	TRBD2	TRBV20-1	CSAGYSGRALTEQFF
TRBJ2-1	NA	TRBV12-3/TRBV12-4	CASSIKISYNEQFF
TRBJ2-3	NA	TRBV24-1	CATSDENADTQYF
TRBJ2-7	NA	TRBV20-1	CSGGRPGSYEQYF
TRBJ2-3	NA	TRBV27	CASSNNAVTQYF
TRBJ1-6	NA	TRBV11-2	CASSLAAGSPLHF
TRBJ2-3	NA	TRBV7-2	CASSLLALHTDTQYF
TRBJ2-7	NA	TRBV28	CASSSTTSPYEQYF
TRBJ2-1	NA	TRBV6-2/TRBV6-3	CASSYSGGTYNEQFF
TRBJ2-4	NA	TRBV20-1	CSARDSGAPKNIQCF
TRBJ2-6	NA	TRBV7-2	CASSLRSSGANVLTF
TRBJ1-5	NA	TRBV6-9	CASSHSNGNQPQHF
TRBJ1-1	NA	TRBV6-6	CASSFQQGFTEAFF
TRBJ1-2	TRBD1	TRBV6-1	CAGSSLDRDSTYGYTF
TRBJ1-1	NA	TRBV2	CASSVETEAFF
TRBJ2-3	TRBD1	TRBV6-1	CASGTGTASTDTQYF
TRBJ1-4	TRBD1	TRBV11-2	CASSLQTGGEKLFF
TRBJ2-3	NA	TRBV7-2	CASGDTDTQYF
TRBJ2-5	NA	TRBV6-5	CASSYPMETQYF
TRBJ2-5	TRBD1	TRBV20-1	CSARGDQTGGRETQYF
TRBJ2-5	NA	TRBV15	CATSRDPGKETQYF
TRBJ2-1	NA	TRBV6-1	CAISERLTGNEQFF
TRBJ2-5	NA	TRBV6-1	CASRPDNVQETQYF
TRBJ2-7	TRBD2	TRBV20-1	CSARGLAATYEQYF
TRBJ2-5	NA	TRBV27	CASKDRALGAETQYF
TRBJ2-6	NA	TRBV28	CACNTRDGANVLTF
TRBJ2-3	NA	TRBV24-1	CATSDSRSTDTQYF
TRBJ2-7	NA	TRBV6-1	CASSSREPDEQYF
TRBJ1-1	NA	TRBV28	CASRGWDTEAFF
TRBJ2-7	TRBD1	TRBV27	CASSYFRGTGDSSYEQYF
TRBJ2-7	TRBD1	TRBV20-1	CSAIGTGVSYEQYF
TRBJ1-1	NA	TRBV7-9	CASILVGNTEAFF
TRBJ1-2	NA	TRBV6-2/TRBV6-3	CASSYDRVDGYTF
TRBJ2-5	NA	TRBV2	CASSTTPQETQYF
TRBJ2-1	TRBD2	TRBV20-1	CSAHTGLAGVLAYNEQFF
TRBJ2-3	TRBD2	TRBV20-1	CSATPRSGSLDTQYF
TRBJ2-3	NA	TRBV5-6	CASSLPQSFTQYF
TRBJ2-3	NA	TRBV11-2	CASSPTRTSVGTDTQYF
TRBJ2-3	NA	TRBV6-1	CASRGTDTQYF
TRBJ1-1	TRBD1	TRBV27	CASSQRGTANTEAFF